A single sample is the source of the 5 T cell receptor beta chains below, sequenced in a study of graft-versus-host responses after intestinal transplantation. Profiled with immunoSEQ multiplex PCR; TCRdb holds only in-frame clones, not every one. The sample has 20,000 to 25,000 clones, about 35% seen once; the top ten hold 7% to 9.5%. Irradiated, violet-dye-labeled stimulator cells, around 200,000 in number, were plated with around 200,000 CFSE-labeled responder cells. Sequencing used alloreactive CD8+ T cells from a mixed lymphocyte reaction culture, obtained before intestinal transplant. Subset here: CFSE-low proliferating T cells sorted from roughly six-day pre-transplant mixed lymphocyte reaction (GvH or HvG direction). These receptors were obtained from a human patient who received an intestinal transplant.

In this sample, this clone turned up a few times. The V and J genes are TRBV27 and TRBJ1-5; no firm D call. The CDR3 contains 13 residues. V lost 2 bases and J 6 bases, leaving 8 bases between the germline ends. Per germline, CDR1 MNHEY and CDR2 SMNVEV (reference sequence). CDR3 region: CASSLGRSQPQHF. The CDR3 DNA is TGTGCCAGCAGTTTAGGGAGGAGTCAGCCCCAGCATTTT.

V is TRBV19 and J is TRBJ2-1; 11 bases agree with TRBD2. Germline V lookup: CDR1 LNHDA, CDR2 SQIVND (reference sequence). This CDR3 has 17 residues. Losses at the gene ends were 3 bases for V and 2 bases for J; bases not matched to a gene: 6. The CDR3 region is CASSIPGLAVAYNEQFF. DNA for the CDR3: TGTGCCAGTAGTATCCCGGGACTAGCGGTTGCCTACAATGAGCAGTTCTTC.

V is TRBV7-9 and J is TRBJ2-1; D not certain. CDR1 SEHNR and CDR2 FQNEAQ come from the germline V gene (reference sequence). Trimming took 2 bases from V and 8 from J, leaving 22 bases between them. The CDR3 has 17 amino acids. CDR3 region: CASSLLVRGRSGDEQFF. The CDR3 DNA follows: TGTGCCAGCAGCTTACTTGTGCGCGGCAGGTCTGGCGATGAGCAGTTCTTC.

The rearrangement joins TRBV27 to TRBJ2-1, with a possible D match to TRBD1 (6 bases). CDR3 length: 15 amino acids. The V end was cut by 5 bases, the J end by 0 bases, with 11 bases between. CDR1 and CDR2 from the germline V gene are MNHEY and SMNVEV (reference sequence). CDR3 in amino acids: CASSPDRSSYNEQFF. The CDR3 coding sequence is TGTGCCAGCAGTCCCGACAGGAGCTCCTACAATGAGCAGTTCTTC.

The gene calls are TRBV15 and TRBJ2-5; 8 positions agree with TRBD2. This CDR3 is 20 amino acids long. Trimming removed 2 bases from V and 4 bases from J; junction bases left unmatched: 21. Germline V gives CDR1 LNHNV, CDR2 YYDKDF (reference sequence). Here the CDR3 reads CATSRPGGAVWPPWVETQYF. CDR3 DNA: TGTGCCACCAGCAGACCCGGGGGGGCAGTCTGGCCCCCCTGGGTAGAGACCCAGTACTTC.